The rows below give T cell receptor beta chains drawn from one sample of a study of identical twins. Each CDR3 protein gets one entry after TCRdb re-called the 5' RACE reads with MiXCR. The sample lists 1.5 million or so distinct CDR3 sequences, around 29% occurring once. The sample taken for sequencing was cord blood. All receptors derive from a newborn girl in good health. The CDR3 runs from the conserved cysteine through the conserved F or W. A D gene is named only where the DNA matches it firmly. Clone size is shown for a subset of rows, as once, few, many or a class of expanded clone.

CDR3 length,D gene,clone size,V gene,J gene,CDR3 protein,CDR3 DNA
13,TRBD2,-,TRBV5-1,TRBJ2-1,CTSSKGGMDEQFF,TGCACCAGCAGCAAGGGAGGGATGGACGAGCAGTTCTTC
15,-,few,TRBV10-3,TRBJ2-3,CAISESPPGKDTQYF,TGTGCCATCAGTGAGTCCCCCCCGGGGAAAGATACGCAGTATTTT
14,-,-,TRBV10-3,TRBJ1-4,CAISAAGTNEKLFF,TGTGCCATCAGTGCCGCGGGAACTAATGAAAAACTGTTTTTT
22,TRBD2,-,TRBV12-3/TRBV12-4,TRBJ2-7,CASSFRLFLGMAGGSSYNEQYF,TGTGCCAGCAGTTTTAGGCTATTTTTGGGTATGGCGGGAGGTTCCTCCTACAATGAGCAGTACTTC
13,-,-,TRBV10-3,TRBJ1-5,CAISDEGGQPQHF,TGTGCCATCAGTGACGAGGGGGGGCAGCCCCAGCATTTT
12,-,few,TRBV5-1,TRBJ2-7,CASRLRLNEQYF,TGCGCCAGCAGGCTGAGGTTGAATGAGCAGTACTTC
15,-,few,TRBV27,TRBJ2-7,CASSLPGLNSYEQYF,TGTGCCAGCAGTTTACCAGGGCTGAACTCCTACGAGCAGTACTTC
17,-,-,TRBV9,TRBJ2-3,CASSARGGTGYTDTQYF,TGTGCCAGCAGCGCTAGAGGAGGGACTGGGTACACAGATACGCAGTATTTT
12,-,-,TRBV3-1,TRBJ1-2,CASSQETGGYTF,TGTGCCAGCAGCCAAGAGACAGGTGGCTACACCTTC
15,TRBD2,-,TRBV12-3/TRBV12-4,TRBJ2-7,CASSPLAIRSYEQYF,TGTGCCAGCAGCCCACTAGCGATTCGCTCCTACGAGCAGTACTTC
15,TRBD1,few,TRBV15,TRBJ1-1,CATSRRQGANTEAFF,TGTGCCACCAGCAGGCGACAGGGGGCAAACACTGAAGCTTTCTTT
19,TRBD2,-,TRBV6-4,TRBJ2-3,CASSELAGGHDSRTDTQYF,TGTGCCAGCAGTGAATTAGCGGGGGGGCACGATAGTAGAACAGATACGCAGTATTTT
15,TRBD1,few,TRBV28,TRBJ1-6,CASSSYRGRDSPLHF,TGTGCCAGCAGTTCATACAGGGGGCGCGATTCACCCCTCCACTTT
16,TRBD2,few,TRBV10-3,TRBJ2-1,CAISDPGGISYNEQFF,TGTGCCATCAGTGACCCGGGAGGGATCTCCTACAATGAGCAGTTCTTC
16,TRBD2,-,TRBV4-2,TRBJ2-7,CASSLRRRGGHNEQYF,TGTGCCAGCAGCCTAAGACGGCGGGGGGGCCACAATGAGCAGTACTTC
16,-,-,TRBV10-3,TRBJ2-2,CAISDRDTANTGELFF,TGTGCCATCAGTGACCGGGACACCGCGAACACCGGGGAGCTGTTTTTT
16,TRBD2,few,TRBV3-1,TRBJ2-7,CASSQEDGGRSYEQYF,TGTGCCAGCAGCCAAGAGGACGGCGGGAGGTCCTACGAGCAGTACTTC
20,-,few,TRBV12-3/TRBV12-4,TRBJ2-6,CASTFVSRGRGFSGANVLTF,TGTGCCAGCACCTTCGTTAGTCGCGGAAGGGGGTTCTCTGGGGCCAACGTCCTGACTTTC
15,-,-,TRBV6-1,TRBJ1-4,CASSEARATNEKLFF,TGTGCCAGCAGTGAAGCCCGAGCAACTAATGAAAAACTGTTTTTT
16,-,-,TRBV15,TRBJ2-2,CATSPASKPNTGELFF,TGTGCCACCAGCCCGGCTAGCAAACCGAACACCGGGGAGCTGTTTTTT
16,TRBD2,few,TRBV7-9,TRBJ2-3,CASSLVPGRDTDTQYF,TGTGCCAGCAGCTTAGTGCCTGGGAGGGACACAGATACGCAGTATTTT
18,-,once,TRBV6-5,TRBJ1-3,CASSYLDPTRRSGNTIYF,TGTGCCAGCAGTTACCTAGACCCAACCCGGCGGAGCGGAAACACCATATATTTT
14,TRBD1,few,TRBV29-1,TRBJ2-5,CSVGPGQSNNEQYF,TGCAGCGTTGGACCGGGACAGAGCAACAATGAGCAGTACTTC
13,TRBD1,-,TRBV12-3/TRBV12-4,TRBJ2-1,CASRGWDSSEQFF,TGTGCCAGCAGAGGGTGGGACAGTAGTGAGCAGTTCTTC
14,-,once,TRBV28,TRBJ2-6,CASSFVPGANVLTF,TGTGCCAGCAGTTTTGTGCCTGGGGCCAACGTCCTGACTTTC
14,-,few,TRBV20-1,TRBJ2-1,CSARDGPTYNEQFF,TGCAGTGCTAGAGATGGCCCCACCTACAATGAGCAGTTCTTC
15,-,-,TRBV5-5,TRBJ1-1,CASSFENLPNTEAFF,TGTGCCAGCAGCTTCGAGAACCTTCCGAACACTGAAGCTTTCTTT
16,-,-,TRBV11-3,TRBJ2-1,CASSLGAGRGSDEQFF,TGTGCCAGCAGCTTAGGCGCGGGGCGGGGATCGGATGAGCAGTTCTTC
13,-,-,TRBV11-2,TRBJ2-4,CASSLNTGTWPYF,TGTGCCAGCAGCTTAAACACCGGGACGTGGCCGTACTTC
13,TRBD1,few,TRBV10-2,TRBJ2-7,CASGDRGMDEQYF,TGCGCCAGCGGGGACAGGGGAATGGACGAGCAGTACTTC
15,-,many,TRBV10-2,TRBJ2-7,CASSESYGVPYEQYF,TGCGCCAGCAGTGAGTCTTACGGGGTCCCCTACGAGCAGTACTTC